One T cell receptor beta chain is described in this entry. No antigen is known for it. The sample holds no much larger clone one base away, and base qualities are not on file. The immunoSEQ Assay, a bias-controlled multiplex PCR, was used to amplify TCRbeta CDR3 regions from genomic DNA. Per the authors' processing: The number of nucleated cells in each sample was estimated from the amplification of reference gene primers within the assay. Sequence reads were collapsed and filtered to measure the absolute abundance of every unique TCRbeta CDR3 rearrangement. For each sample, productive Simpson clonality was calculated as the square root of Simpson's diversity index across productive rearrangements. The table was pulled from immuneACCESS by TCRdb, which kept in-frame rearrangements only. Such tables lose some clones; where checked, under half of the loss comes from unresolved V genes, and the rest has no known cause. V, J and clone size derive from that table, while D and trimming were established from the DNA sequence. The sample profile shows more than 150,000 clones; about 80% of them were found once. Roughly an eighth of the sample rests with the top ten.

Counted from cysteine to phenylalanine, this CDR3 has 12 amino acids. Only the CDR3 portion is preserved as DNA: 36 bases, with reading frame beginning at the first base. The junction carries 3 bases between V and J, which are trimmed by 2 bases and 4 bases respectively. Sequences SGHDN (CDR1) and FVKESK (CDR2) are obtained from the germline V gene. Enrolling through a virtual design, the prospective study's participants ranged in age from roughly 18 to 95 years and lived across about two dozen United States geographic areas. In the prospective study, cohorts were assigned on the basis of participant-reported clinical history obtained from a screening survey and a study questionnaire. Exposed participants had been in contact with someone with a PCR-confirmed or clinician-diagnosed COVID-19 case within 2 weeks of study entry. Each participant in the prospective study had whole blood, serum and a nasopharyngeal or oropharyngeal swab collected by mobile phlebotomists. Prospective study participants could optionally give additional blood draws and questionnaires over an approximately 2-month period. Prospective study blood samples were shipped either frozen or at room temperature before DNA extraction.

The sample is drawn from a study of blood T cell repertoires in COVID-19 (dated by TCRdb to 2020 to 2022). About the study as a whole: The collaborator samples originated in the United States, Italy and Spain and spanned the acute and convalescent phases of COVID-19. Where available, HLA class I and class II types were obtained from metadata supplied by the sample provider rather than from assay-based typing. Deeply sampled blood TCRbeta repertoires from subjects exposed to, actively infected with, or recovered from COVID-19 were included in the dataset. A de-identified subject ID, COVID-19 status, age in years and sex were almost always included in the sample metadata. The material from the prospective study consisted of cDNA or gDNA derived from T cells, B-cell-depleted T cells, or PBMCs. The samples were drawn from two sources: the first 160 participants of the ongoing ImmuneRACE study, and some 1,300 subjects contributed by 6 global collaborators. A freely available public database, intended as a resource for researchers studying the immune response to SARS-CoV-2, is where the repertoires were released.

The full study reports these points: How much clinical and demographic metadata was included differed by source and by participant, and the metadata was provided uncurated.

The sample consisted of PBMCs or T cells enriched from blood (not recorded which). This sequence was found in a man in his fifties or sixties who had been exposed to COVID-19. This receptor chain uses TRBV14 and TRBJ1-3, with the identity of the D gene unclear. CDR3 sequence: CASSQSGNTIYF. The sequence in DNA is TGTGCCAGCAGCCAATCAGGAAACACCATATATTTT.